Many counts were recorded for the clone carrying this T cell receptor beta chain. Its antigen remains unknown. The data were taken from a study of T cells in Graves' hyperthyroidism and ophthalmopathy. General study results and limits: The model predicted ophthalmopathy a median roughly six months before onset.

Patients counted as stable if ophthalmopathy did not develop within 18 months. Exclusion followed for patients with uncontrolled infection, other autoimmune disease, pregnancy or lactation. TCR beta CDR3 region amplification was performed from RNA transcripts. During a first-round RT-PCR of the TCR CDR3, the HTBI primer set was used. MiXCR, run by TCRdb on the multiplex PCR reads, gives a single entry per CDR3 protein. The sample has a few hundred thousand distinct CDR3 sequences, approximately 44% seen once. The TCR was taken from a woman aged 18-29 years with Graves' hyperthyroidism. Material: peripheral blood or thyroid tissue (not recorded which).

The CDR3 nucleotides read TGTGCCAGCAGCCCTTCACCAGGGTTCACTGAAGCTTTCTTT. Amino acids: CASSPSPGFTEAFF. The chain is built from TRBV4-2 and TRBJ1-1, with D maybe TRBD1 (5 bases). This CDR3 comprises 14 residues. Germline assignment: CDR1 LGHNA and CDR2 YNFKEQ. Deletions cut 4 bases from V and 4 bases from J, with 13 bases between.